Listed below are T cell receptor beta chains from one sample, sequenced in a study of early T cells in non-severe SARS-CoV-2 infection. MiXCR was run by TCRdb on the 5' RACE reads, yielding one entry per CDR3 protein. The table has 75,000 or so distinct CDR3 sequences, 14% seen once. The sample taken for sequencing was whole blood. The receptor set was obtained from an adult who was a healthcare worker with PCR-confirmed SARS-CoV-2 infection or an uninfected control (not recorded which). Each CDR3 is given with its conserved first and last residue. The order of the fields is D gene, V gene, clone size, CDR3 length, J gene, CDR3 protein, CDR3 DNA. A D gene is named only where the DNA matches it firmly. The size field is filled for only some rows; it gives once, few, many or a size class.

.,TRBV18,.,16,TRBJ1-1,CASSPSTNLLDTEAFF,TGTGCCAGCTCACCTTCGACGAACCTTTTAGACACTGAAGCTTTCTTT
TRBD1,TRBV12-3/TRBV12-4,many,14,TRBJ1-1,CASSLTGGLTEAFF,TGTGCCAGCAGTTTGACAGGGGGCCTCACTGAAGCTTTCTTT
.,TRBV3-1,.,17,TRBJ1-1,CASSQATGGMRNTEAFF,TGTGCCAGCAGCCAAGCCACAGGAGGAATGAGGAACACTGAAGCTTTCTTT
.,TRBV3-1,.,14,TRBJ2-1,CASSQETYLDEQFF,TGTGCCAGCAGCCAAGAGACCTATCTTGATGAGCAGTTCTTC
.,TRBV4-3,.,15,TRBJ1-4,CASSLALGTNEKLFF,TGCGCCAGCAGCCTTGCTTTGGGAACTAATGAAAAACTGTTTTTT
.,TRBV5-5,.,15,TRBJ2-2,CASSLEPVKAGELFF,TGTGCCAGCAGCTTGGAGCCAGTAAAGGCCGGGGAGCTGTTTTTT
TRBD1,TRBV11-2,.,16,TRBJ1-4,CASSPNRGPPDEKLFF,TGTGCCAGCAGCCCAAACAGGGGGCCACCGGACGAAAAACTGTTTTTT
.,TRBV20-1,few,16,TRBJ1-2,CGARDQAGGDYSGYTF,TGCGGTGCTAGAGATCAGGCGGGGGGCGACTACTCTGGCTACACCTTC
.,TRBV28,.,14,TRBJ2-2,CASRTRQTWGELFF,TGTGCCAGCAGAACTCGCCAGACGTGGGGGGAGCTGTTTTTT
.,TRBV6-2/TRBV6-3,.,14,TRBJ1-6,CASSYKGGNSPLHF,TGTGCCAGCAGTTACAAGGGGGGTAATTCACCCCTCCACTTT
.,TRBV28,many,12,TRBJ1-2,CASLTGQIGYTF,TGTGCCAGCCTTACGGGACAAATTGGCTACACCTTC
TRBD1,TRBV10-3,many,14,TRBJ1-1,CAIRTGGGNTEAFF,TGTGCCATCAGAACAGGGGGTGGGAACACTGAAGCTTTCTTT
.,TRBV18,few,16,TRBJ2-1,CASSPRGANSYNEQFF,TGTGCCAGCTCACCCCGGGGGGCTAACTCCTACAATGAGCAGTTCTTC
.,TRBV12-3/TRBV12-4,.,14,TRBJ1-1,CASRYDRMNTEAFF,TGTGCCAGCAGGTACGACAGGATGAACACTGAAGCTTTCTTT
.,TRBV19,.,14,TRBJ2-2,CASGFTTTGGELFF,TGTGCCAGTGGATTTACCACGACCGGCGGGGAGCTGTTTTTT
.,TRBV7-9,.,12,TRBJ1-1,CASSLGAVEAFF,TGTGCCAGCAGCTTAGGAGCCGTTGAAGCTTTCTTT
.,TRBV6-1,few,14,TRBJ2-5,CASSETGFQETQYF,TGTGCCAGCAGTGAGACGGGGTTCCAAGAGACCCAGTACTTC
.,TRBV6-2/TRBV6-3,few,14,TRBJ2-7,CASSYTQTGYEQYF,TGTGCCAGCAGTTACACCCAGACGGGTTACGAGCAGTACTTC
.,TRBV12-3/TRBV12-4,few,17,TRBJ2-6,CASTWVATSSGANVLTF,TGTGCCAGCACTTGGGTGGCCACTAGCTCTGGGGCCAACGTCCTGACTTTC
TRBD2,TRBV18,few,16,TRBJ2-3,CASSPSSGLAGLTQYF,TGTGCCAGCTCACCCTCCTCGGGACTAGCGGGGTTAACGCAGTATTTT
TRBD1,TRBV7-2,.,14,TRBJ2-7,CASSGQGVVDEQYF,TGTGCCAGCAGCGGACAGGGGGTGGTCGACGAGCAGTACTTC
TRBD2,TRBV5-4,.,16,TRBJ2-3,CASSLNGAGGTDTQYF,TGTGCCAGCAGCTTGAATGGGGCGGGGGGCACAGATACGCAGTATTTT
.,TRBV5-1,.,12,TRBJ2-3,CASSLRADTQYF,TGCGCCAGCAGCTTGCGGGCAGATACGCAGTATTTT
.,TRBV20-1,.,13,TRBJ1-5,CSATTGDAQPQHF,TGCAGTGCTACGACAGGCGACGCTCAGCCCCAGCATTTT
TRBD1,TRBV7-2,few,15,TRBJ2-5,CASSLEAGGRETQYF,TGTGCCAGCAGCTTAGAGGCAGGGGGCCGAGAGACCCAGTACTTC
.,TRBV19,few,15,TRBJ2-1,CASSIGAGTYNEQFF,TGTGCCAGTAGTATCGGGGCGGGGACCTACAATGAGCAGTTCTTC
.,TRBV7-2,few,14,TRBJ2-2,CASSFGTPTGELFF,TGTGCCAGCAGCTTTGGGACCCCCACCGGGGAGCTGTTTTTT
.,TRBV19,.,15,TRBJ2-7,CASRDTGNQRGEQYF,TGTGCCAGTAGAGACACAGGGAACCAGAGAGGCGAGCAGTACTTC
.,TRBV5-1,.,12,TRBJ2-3,CASGLTGDTQYF,TGCGCCAGCGGCCTGACAGGAGATACGCAGTATTTT
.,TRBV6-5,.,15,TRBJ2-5,CASSPVAGGQETQYF,TGTGCCAGCAGCCCAGTGGCCGGGGGCCAAGAGACCCAGTACTTC
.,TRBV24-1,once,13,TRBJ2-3,CATSPRTSDTQYF,TGTGCCACCAGTCCCCGCACCTCGGATACGCAGTATTTT
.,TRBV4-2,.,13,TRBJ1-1,CASSQDSQGKAFF,TGTGCCAGCAGCCAAGATAGTCAGGGAAAAGCTTTCTTT
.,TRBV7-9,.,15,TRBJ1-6,CASALSGAGNSPLHF,TGTGCCAGCGCCCTATCGGGGGCAGGGAATTCACCCCTCCACTTT
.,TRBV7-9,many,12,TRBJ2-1,CASSYMGHEQFF,TGTGCCAGCAGCTATATGGGGCATGAGCAGTTCTTC
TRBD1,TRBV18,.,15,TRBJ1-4,CASSPEDRGREKLFF,TGTGCCAGCTCACCAGAAGACAGGGGGCGCGAAAAACTGTTTTTT
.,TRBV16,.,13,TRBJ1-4,CASSQEEREKLFF,TGTGCCAGCAGCCAAGAGGAACGGGAAAAACTGTTTTTT
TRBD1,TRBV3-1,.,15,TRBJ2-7,CASSQEGTGLYEQYF,TGTGCCAGCAGCCAAGAAGGGACAGGGCTCTACGAGCAGTACTTC
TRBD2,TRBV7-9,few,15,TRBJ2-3,CASSHPSGVTDTQYF,TGTGCCAGCAGCCATCCTAGCGGGGTCACAGATACGCAGTATTTT
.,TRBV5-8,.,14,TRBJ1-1,CASSRWTIRTEAFF,TGTGCCAGCAGCCGATGGACGATCAGAACTGAAGCTTTCTTT
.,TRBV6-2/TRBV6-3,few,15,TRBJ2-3,CASSYGSGSTDTQYF,TGTGCCAGCAGTTACGGGTCGGGCAGCACAGATACGCAGTATTTT
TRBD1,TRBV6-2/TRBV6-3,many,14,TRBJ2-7,CASSGTGAIYEQYF,TGTGCCAGCAGCGGGACAGGGGCGATCTACGAGCAGTACTTC
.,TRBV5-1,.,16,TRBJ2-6,CASSLGPSSGANVLTF,TGCGCCAGCAGCTTGGGACCGAGCTCTGGGGCCAACGTCCTGACTTTC
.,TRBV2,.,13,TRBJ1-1,CASSELGATEAFF,TGTGCCAGCAGTGAGCTCGGAGCAACTGAAGCTTTCTTT
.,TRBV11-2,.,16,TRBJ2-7,CASSLVRDAGNWEQYF,TGTGCCAGCAGCTTAGTTCGGGACGCAGGGAACTGGGAGCAGTACTTC
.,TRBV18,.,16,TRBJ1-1,CASSVKRGAENTEAFF,TGTGCCAGCTCAGTGAAAAGGGGCGCGGAGAACACTGAAGCTTTCTTT
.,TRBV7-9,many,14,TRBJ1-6,CASSLAARNSPLHF,TGTGCCAGCAGCTTAGCCGCGAGGAATTCACCCCTCCACTTT
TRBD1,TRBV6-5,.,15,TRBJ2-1,CASSYSGTGGNEQFF,TGTGCCAGCAGTTACTCCGGGACAGGGGGCAATGAGCAGTTCTTC